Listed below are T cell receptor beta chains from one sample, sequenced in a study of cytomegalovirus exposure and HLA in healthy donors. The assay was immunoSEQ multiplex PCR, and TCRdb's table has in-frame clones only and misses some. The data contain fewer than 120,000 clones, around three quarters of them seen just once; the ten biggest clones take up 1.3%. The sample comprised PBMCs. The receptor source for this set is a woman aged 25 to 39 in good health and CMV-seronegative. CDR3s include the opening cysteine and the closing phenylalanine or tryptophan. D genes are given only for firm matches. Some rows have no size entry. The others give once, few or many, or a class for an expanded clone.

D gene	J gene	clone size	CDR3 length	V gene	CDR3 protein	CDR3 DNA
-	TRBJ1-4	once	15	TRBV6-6	CASSRTAGRAEKLFF	TGTGCCAGCAGCCGCACCGCTGGCAGGGCCGAAAAACTGTTTTTT
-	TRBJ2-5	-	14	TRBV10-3	CATARLIQQETQYF	TGTGCCACCGCCCGACTAATTCAACAAGAGACCCAGTACTTC
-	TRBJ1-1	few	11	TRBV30	CAWRQNTEAFF	TGTGCCTGGCGACAGAACACTGAAGCTTTCTTT
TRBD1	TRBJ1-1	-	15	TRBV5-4	CASSPATGDLAEAFF	TGTGCCAGCAGCCCGGCCACAGGGGATTTAGCTGAAGCTTTCTTT
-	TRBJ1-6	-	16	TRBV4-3	CASSQDWQGGNSPLHF	TGCGCCAGCAGCCAAGACTGGCAGGGCGGAAATTCACCCCTCCACTTT
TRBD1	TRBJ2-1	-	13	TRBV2	CASSQDRGGEQFF	TGTGCCAGCAGTCAGGACAGGGGCGGTGAGCAGTTCTTC
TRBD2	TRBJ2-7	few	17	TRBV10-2	CASRDRRLADSSYEQYF	TGCGCCAGCAGGGATAGAAGACTAGCGGATAGCTCCTACGAGCAGTACTTC
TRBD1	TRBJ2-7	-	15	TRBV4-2	CASSPSTGGTYEQYF	TGTGCCAGCAGCCCATCGACAGGGGGAACCTACGAGCAGTACTTC
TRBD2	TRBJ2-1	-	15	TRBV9	CASSGGREARNEQFF	TGTGCCAGCAGTGGCGGGCGGGAGGCCAGGAATGAGCAGTTCTTC
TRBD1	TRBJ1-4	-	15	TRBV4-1	CASSQGQGRNEKLFF	TGCGCCAGCAGCCAGGGACAGGGTAGGAATGAAAAACTGTTTTTT
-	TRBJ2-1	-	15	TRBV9	CASSVEQGLVNEQFF	TGTGCCAGCAGCGTAGAGCAGGGGTTAGTCAATGAGCAGTTCTTC
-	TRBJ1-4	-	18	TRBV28	CASSSHLSVQGSNEKLFF	TGTGCCAGCAGTTCCCACCTCTCTGTCCAGGGAAGTAATGAAAAACTGTTTTTT
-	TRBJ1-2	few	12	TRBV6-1	CASKMTGEGYTF	TGTGCCAGCAAGATGACAGGAGAAGGCTACACCTTC
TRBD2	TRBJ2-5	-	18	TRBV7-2	CASSLAPSGGPGQETQYF	TGTGCCAGCAGCTTAGCGCCTAGCGGGGGGCCCGGGCAAGAGACCCAGTACTTC
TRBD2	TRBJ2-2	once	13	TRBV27	CASSSRGTGELFF	TGTGCCAGCAGTTCGCGGGGGACCGGGGAGCTGTTTTTT
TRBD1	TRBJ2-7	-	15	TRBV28	CASSSPHRTGVEQYF	TGTGCCAGCAGTTCGCCACACCGAACAGGGGTCGAGCAGTACTTC
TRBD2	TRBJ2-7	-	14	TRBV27	CASRGLAGSYEQYF	TGTGCCAGCAGGGGACTAGCGGGCTCCTACGAGCAGTACTTC
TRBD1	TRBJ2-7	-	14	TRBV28	CASSPRTGSSEQYF	TGTGCCAGCAGTCCGAGGACAGGGTCCAGCGAGCAGTACTTC
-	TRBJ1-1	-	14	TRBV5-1	CASSLLRANTEAFF	TGCGCCAGCAGCTTGCTCAGGGCAAACACTGAAGCTTTCTTT
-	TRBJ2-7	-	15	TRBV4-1	CASSQARSGNYEQYF	TGCGCCAGCAGCCAAGCCCGTAGCGGAAACTACGAGCAGTACTTC
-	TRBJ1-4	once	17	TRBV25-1	CASSSRVGGRGDEKLFF	TGTGCCAGCAGTTCTCGGGTAGGAGGGAGGGGTGACGAAAAACTGTTTTTT
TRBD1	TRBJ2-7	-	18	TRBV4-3	CASSQDGPPGQGLYEQYF	TGCGCCAGCAGCCAAGACGGCCCTCCGGGACAGGGGTTGTACGAGCAGTACTTC
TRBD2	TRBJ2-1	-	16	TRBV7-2	CASSLGLAGGGNEQFF	TGTGCCAGCAGCTTAGGACTAGCGGGAGGAGGCAATGAGCAGTTCTTC
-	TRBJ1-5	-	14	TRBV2	CASRDGGGILPQHF	TGTGCCAGCAGGGACGGGGGGGGAATTCTGCCCCAGCATTTT
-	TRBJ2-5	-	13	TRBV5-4	CASSLVDKETQYF	TGTGCCAGCAGCTTGGTTGACAAAGAGACCCAGTACTTC
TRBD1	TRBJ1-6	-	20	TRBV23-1	CASSHPLQGATHGLYSPLHF	TGCGCCAGCAGTCACCCCCTACAGGGGGCTACTCATGGGTTGTATTCACCCCTCCACTTT
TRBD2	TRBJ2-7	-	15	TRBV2	CASSRLWGGSYEQYF	TGTGCCAGCAGTAGACTGTGGGGGGGTTCTTACGAGCAGTACTTC
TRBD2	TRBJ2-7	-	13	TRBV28	CASSPGGGGEQYF	TGTGCCAGCAGCCCCGGCGGGGGAGGCGAGCAGTACTTC
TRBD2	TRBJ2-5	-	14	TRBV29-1	CSVGASGGMETQYF	TGCAGCGTTGGGGCTAGCGGGGGCATGGAGACCCAGTACTTC
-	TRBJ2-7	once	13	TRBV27	CASRLWAGDEQYF	TGTGCCAGCAGACTATGGGCCGGGGACGAGCAGTACTTC
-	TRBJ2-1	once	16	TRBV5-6	CASSLVGLADYNEQFF	TGTGCCAGCAGCTTGGTGGGGTTAGCGGATTACAATGAGCAGTTCTTC
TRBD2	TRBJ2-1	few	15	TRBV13	CASSYPSGRGNEQFF	TGTGCCAGCAGCTACCCTAGCGGGAGGGGCAATGAGCAGTTCTTC
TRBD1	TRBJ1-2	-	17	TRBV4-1	CASSPNRPDRVDYGYTF	TGCGCCAGCAGCCCGAACCGACCGGACAGGGTGGACTATGGCTACACCTTC
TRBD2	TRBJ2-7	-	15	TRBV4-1	CASSQDGTTSYEQYF	TGCGCCAGCAGCCAAGATGGGACTACTTCCTACGAGCAGTACTTC
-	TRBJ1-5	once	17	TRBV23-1	CASSQSRRAGSNQPQHF	TGCGCCAGCAGTCAATCCCGGAGGGCCGGCAGCAATCAGCCCCAGCATTTT
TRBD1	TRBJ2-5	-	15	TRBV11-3	CASSPGTEQEETQYF	TGTGCCAGCAGTCCAGGGACAGAGCAGGAGGAGACCCAGTACTTC
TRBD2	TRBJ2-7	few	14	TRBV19	CASSSTSGSYEQYF	TGTGCCAGTAGTTCAACTAGCGGGAGTTACGAGCAGTACTTC
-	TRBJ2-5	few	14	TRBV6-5	CASSAGHEGETQYF	TGTGCCAGCAGTGCAGGACACGAAGGGGAGACCCAGTACTTC
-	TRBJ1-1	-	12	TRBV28	CASSLGLGEAFF	TGTGCCAGCAGTCTGGGGCTAGGTGAAGCTTTCTTT
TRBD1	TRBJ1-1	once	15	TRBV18	CASSPRTGGGTEAFF	TGTGCCAGCTCACCTAGGACAGGGGGCGGCACTGAAGCTTTCTTT
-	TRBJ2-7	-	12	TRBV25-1	CASSGSLYEQYF	TGTGCCAGCAGTGGTAGTCTCTACGAGCAGTACTTC
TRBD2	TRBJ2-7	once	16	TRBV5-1	CASSLRTSGSTYEQYF	TGCGCCAGCAGCTTGCGGACTAGCGGATCAACCTACGAGCAGTACTTC
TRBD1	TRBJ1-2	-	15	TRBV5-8	CASSLGTGGFYGYTF	TGTGCCAGCAGCTTGGGGACAGGGGGATTCTATGGCTACACCTTC
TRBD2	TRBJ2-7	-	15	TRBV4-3	CASSQGKAGEGEQYF	TGCGCCAGCAGCCAAGGTAAAGCGGGAGAGGGTGAGCAGTACTTC
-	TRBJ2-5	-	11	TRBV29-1	CSDRSGETQYF	TGCAGCGACCGATCGGGGGAGACCCAGTACTTC
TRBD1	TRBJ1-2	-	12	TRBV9	CASSPGTAGYTF	TGTGCCAGCAGCCCAGGGACAGCTGGCTACACCTTC
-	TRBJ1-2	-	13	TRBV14	CASSPDSNYGYTF	TGTGCCAGCAGTCCGGACAGTAACTATGGCTACACCTTC
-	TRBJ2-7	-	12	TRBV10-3	CAISEPGYEQYF	TGTGCCATCAGTGAACCGGGATACGAGCAGTACTTC
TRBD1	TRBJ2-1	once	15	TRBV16	CASSLLGTGVGEQFF	TGTGCCAGCAGCCTCCTCGGGACAGGGGTGGGTGAGCAGTTCTTC
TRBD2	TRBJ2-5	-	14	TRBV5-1	CASAIGGAEETQYF	TGCGCCAGCGCGATCGGGGGGGCTGAGGAGACCCAGTACTTC
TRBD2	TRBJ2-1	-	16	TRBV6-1	CASSEGIAGWYNEQFF	TGTGCCAGCAGTGAAGGGATAGCGGGTTGGTACAATGAGCAGTTCTTC
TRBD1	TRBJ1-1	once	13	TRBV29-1	CAAGNRGFTEAFF	TGCGCGGCGGGTAACAGGGGATTCACTGAAGCTTTCTTT